A single sample gave rise to the 10 T cell receptor beta chains below, sequenced in a study of T cell responses to AZD1222 COVID-19 vaccine. TCRdb's copy holds only in-frame clones and misses some; the assay was immunoSEQ multiplex PCR. This sample yields 90,000 to 130,000 clones, of which nearly 90% are seen a single time; 3.2% belongs to the top ten. The sample consisted of peripheral blood, taken on day 0 of AZD1222 vaccination. The receptors stem from an adult in good health.

V is TRBV3-1 (or the pseudogene TRBV3-2) and J is TRBJ1-1; D is undetermined. CDR3 length: 13 amino acids. Trimming cost V 1 base and J 10 bases, with 13 bases left between them. Germline CDR1 and CDR2: LGHDT and YNNKEL (reference sequence). The DNA for the CDR3 is TGTGCCAGCAGCCAAGTGCCCTCAGAGGCAGCTTTCTTT. Protein product: CASSQVPSEAAFF.

V usage is TRBV6-5 and J usage is TRBJ2-3, with D possibly TRBD2 on 6 matching bases. The germline gives CDR1 MNHEY, CDR2 SVGAGI. The CDR3 length is 15 residues. Trimming removed 6 bases at V and 2 bases at J, with 15 bases between. CDR3 protein: CASRNLAVFTDTQYF. The CDR3 nucleotides are TGTGCCAGCAGGAATTTAGCGGTTTTCACAGATACGCAGTATTTT.

The chain is built from TRBV27 and TRBJ1-1; 10 positions agree with TRBD1. V dropped 4 bases and J dropped 4; count of bases not matched to a gene: 6. The CDR3 is made up of 15 amino acids. Germline V CDR1 and CDR2: MNHEY, SMNVEV (reference sequence). CDR3 in amino acids: CASSSWTGGITEAFF. The DNA of the CDR3 is TGTGCCAGCAGTTCTTGGACAGGGGGTATCACTGAAGCTTTCTTT.

This chain joins TRBV7-2 and TRBJ2-5, with D maybe TRBD2 (5 bases). V lost 5 bases, J lost 5 bases, and 15 bases lay in between. Germline V gene data show CDR1 as SGHTA and CDR2 as FQGNSA. The CDR3 has 14 residues. This CDR3 reads CASSAAGVAETQYF. CDR3 DNA: TGTGCCAGCAGCGCAGCCGGGGTGGCGGAGACCCAGTACTTC.

This chain links TRBV7-2 with TRBJ2-5; D is uncertain. Trimming cost V 2 bases and J 2 bases, with 6 bases left between them. Germline CDR1 and CDR2: SGHTA and FQGNSA. The CDR3 covers 13 residues. The CDR3 protein is CASSLTVQETQYF. Written as DNA, the CDR3 is TGTGCCAGCAGCTTAACAGTTCAAGAGACCCAGTACTTC.

CDR3 protein: CASSDRPGTEQYF. The CDR3 nucleotides are TGTGCCAGCAGCGATCGTCCGGGCACCGAGCAGTACTTC. This chain uses TRBV3-1 (or the pseudogene TRBV3-2) with TRBJ2-7; D is unresolved. Trimming pared 5 bases from V and 6 bases from J, leaving 14 bases between. The CDR3 spans 13 residues. Germline V CDR1 and CDR2: LGHDT, YNNKEL (reference sequence).

The chain joins TRBV4-3 to TRBJ1-2; D ambiguous. This CDR3 region has 13 residues. Trimming removed 1 base at V and 5 bases at J, with 8 bases between. Germline V CDR1 and CDR2: LGHNA, YSLEER. CDR3 nucleotide sequence: TGCGCCAGCAGCCAAGCGGGAGAGTATGGCTACACCTTC. The encoded protein is CASSQAGEYGYTF.

The sample holds a few counts of this clone. V usage is TRBV7-9 and J usage is TRBJ1-2; D is uncertain. V lost 5 bases and J 7 bases, leaving 20 bases between the germline ends. The CDR3 spans 15 residues. The germline V gene encodes CDR1 SEHNR and CDR2 FQNEAQ (reference sequence). CDR3 nucleotide sequence: TGTGCCAGCAGCCGCGGCGGCAGGCTGCCGAGTGGCTACACCTTC. This gives the protein CASSRGGRLPSGYTF.

The chain links TRBV12-3 or TRBV12-4 to TRBJ1-2; D is ambiguous. Trimming stripped 0 bases from V and 7 bases from J, with 9 bases between. The length of the CDR3 is 13 residues. CDR3: CASSLASGGGYTF. In nucleotides, the CDR3 is TGTGCCAGCAGTTTAGCCAGTGGTGGTGGCTACACCTTC.

This clone has a single count. The chain uses TRBV7-3 and TRBJ2-6; D ambiguous. The CDR3 is made up of 15 amino acids. V was pared by 4 bases and J by 0 bases, with 7 bases between. Germline CDR1 and CDR2: SGHTA and FQGTGA. For the CDR3, the DNA is TGTGCCAGCAGCTCCGTTTTCTCTGGGGCCAACGTCCTGACTTTC. Residues: CASSSVFSGANVLTF. The variable domain in full, with the rest retrieved from reference TRBV7-3 and TRBJ2-6, is GAGVSQTPSNKVTEKGKYVELRCDPISGHTALYWYRQSLGQGPEFLIYFQGTGAADDSGLPNDRFFAVRPEGSVSTLKIQRTERGDSAVYLCASSSVFSGANVLTFGAGSRLTVL.